Listed below are T cell receptor beta chains from one sample, sequenced in a study of OX40 agonist ivuxolimab in advanced cancers. Repertoires were generated with immunoSEQ multiplex PCR, while TCRdb's copy carries only in-frame clones and drops some. The sample carries roughly 59,000 clones, roughly 90% recorded once. Material: CD4+ or CD8+ T cells sorted from blood, obtained in a trial of the OX40 agonist ivuxolimab. All receptors derive from an adult with an advanced solid tumor such as melanoma, head and neck, liver or kidney cancer. CDR3s include the opening cysteine and the closing phenylalanine or tryptophan. The D gene is left open where the match is weak. A clone size is listed for some rows: how often the clone was seen (once, few, many), or a class if it is expanded.

>-|-|TRBV5-6|TRBJ1-1
TGTGCCAGCAGCCTAAAAGTGGGACACACTGAAGCTTTCTTT
CASSLKVGHTEAFF
>-|TRBD1|TRBV2|TRBJ1-1
TGTGCCAGGGGGGGACAGAGTTACACTGAAGCTTTCTTT
CARGGQSYTEAFF
>-|-|TRBV28|TRBJ1-3
TGTGCCAGCGCTAAACAGGCCCTTGAAAACACCATATATTTT
CASAKQALENTIYF
>-|TRBD1|TRBV7-9|TRBJ2-3
TGTGCCAGCAGCAGGACAGGGGTCCGCACAGATACGCAGTATTTT
CASSRTGVRTDTQYF
>-|-|TRBV2|TRBJ1-2
TGTGCCAGCAGCCCAGCAGCGGCCCAAACTAACTATGGCTACACCTTC
CASSPAAAQTNYGYTF
>-|-|TRBV4-2|TRBJ2-1
TGTGCCAGCAGCTCCGAAGGACGGGGGCCTTACAATGAGCAGTTCTTC
CASSSEGRGPYNEQFF
>-|-|TRBV27|TRBJ2-6
TGTGCCAGCAGGCTATCTGGGGCCAACGTCCTGACTTTC
CASRLSGANVLTF
>-|-|TRBV6-5|TRBJ1-5
TGTGCCAGCAGTGTTTCATCCTATAGCAATCAGCCCCAGCATTTT
CASSVSSYSNQPQHF
>-|TRBD1|TRBV28|TRBJ1-1
TGTGCCAGCAGGGGACAGGGTAACACTGAAGCTTTCTTT
CASRGQGNTEAFF
>-|TRBD1|TRBV9|TRBJ1-4
TGTGCCAGCAGCCCGGGACAGTTTAATGAAAAACTGTTTTTT
CASSPGQFNEKLFF
>few|-|TRBV7-6|TRBJ2-7
TGTGCCAGCAGCCCCACTCCGCGGGTGTATACCTACGAGCAGTACTTC
CASSPTPRVYTYEQYF
>-|-|TRBV9|TRBJ1-4
TGTGCCAGCAGCGTAGGAAATGCAAGGGCCCGGGGGAATGAAAAACTGTTTTTT
CASSVGNARARGNEKLFF
>-|-|TRBV7-9|TRBJ1-4
TGTGCCAGCAGACTGGACGCCTCATATGAAAAACTGTTTTTT
CASRLDASYEKLFF
>-|-|TRBV27|TRBJ1-2
TGTGCCAGCAGGGACAGTAACTATGGCTACACCTTC
CASRDSNYGYTF
>-|TRBD1|TRBV9|TRBJ1-4
TGTGCCAGCAGCGTAGAAGGGGGCGGGGAAAAACTGTTTTTT
CASSVEGGGEKLFF
>-|-|TRBV6-1|TRBJ1-2
TGTGCCAGCAGTTATCAGGGCGGCTACACCTTC
CASSYQGGYTF
>-|TRBD2|TRBV28|TRBJ2-7
TGTGCCAGCAGTTTGAGACTAGCGGGACTCGAGCAGTACTTC
CASSLRLAGLEQYF
>-|TRBD2|TRBV4-1|TRBJ2-1
TGCGCCAGCAGCCAACCGGGCGGACTAGCGGGACTGAATGAGCAGTTCTTC
CASSQPGGLAGLNEQFF
>-|TRBD1|TRBV7-8|TRBJ1-1
TGTGCCAGCAGCTTTTCGGACAGGGAAGCTTTCTTT
CASSFSDREAFF
>-|TRBD1|TRBV19|TRBJ2-6
TGTGCCAGTAGTAATCGACAGGGGATCTCTGGGGCCAACGTCCTGACTTTC
CASSNRQGISGANVLTF
>-|TRBD1|TRBV9|TRBJ1-6
TGTGCCAGCAGCTGGGGAGGGGGCAATTCACCCCTCCACTTT
CASSWGGGNSPLHF
>-|-|TRBV5-1|TRBJ2-2
TGCGCCAGCAGCTTGGACTCGAAGGCGAACACCGGGGAGCTGTTTTTT
CASSLDSKANTGELFF
>-|-|TRBV19|TRBJ2-3
TGTGCCAGTAGTAATTTGAGGCAGTATCTAACTTCTAGCACAGATACGCAGTATTTT
CASSNLRQYLTSSTDTQYF
>-|TRBD2|TRBV15|TRBJ2-1
TGTGCCACCAGCTCCGGGACTAGCGGGAGTTATGAGCAGTTCTTC
CATSSGTSGSYEQFF
>-|TRBD1|TRBV18|TRBJ2-7
TGTGCCAGCTCACCACCCCTGGGACAGGGTTACGAGCAGTACTTC
CASSPPLGQGYEQYF
>-|-|TRBV4-3|TRBJ1-1
TGCGCCAGCGTTACCCTCAAATCCCCACAGGGTTCGAACACTGAAGCTTTCTTT
CASVTLKSPQGSNTEAFF
>-|-|TRBV29-1|TRBJ1-1
TGCAGCGTGAAAGGGAACACTGAAGCTTTCTTT
CSVKGNTEAFF
>-|-|TRBV5-8|TRBJ2-7
TGTGCCAGCAGCTTGGACTGGGAGCAGTACTTC
CASSLDWEQYF
>-|-|TRBV20-1|TRBJ2-1
TGCAGCGGGCTATCGGCCAGTGAGCAGTTCTTC
CSGLSASEQFF
>-|-|TRBV30|TRBJ2-7
TGTGCCTGGAGTGGTAGTCCCTACGAGCAGTACTTC
CAWSGSPYEQYF
>-|-|TRBV5-1|TRBJ1-3
TGCGCCAGCAGCTTGGGGTATGGAAACACCATATATTTT
CASSLGYGNTIYF
>-|-|TRBV5-1|TRBJ2-3
TGCGCCAGCAGCTCCCCTAACACAGATACGCAGTATTTT
CASSSPNTDTQYF
>-|TRBD1|TRBV5-5|TRBJ1-4
TGTGCCAGCAGCTTGGTAGGACAGGGGGATGAAAAACTGTTTTTT
CASSLVGQGDEKLFF
>-|TRBD2|TRBV11-1|TRBJ2-7
TGTGCCAGCAGCCCAACTAGCGGGAGGTACGAGCAGTACTTC
CASSPTSGRYEQYF
>-|TRBD1|TRBV28|TRBJ2-7
TGTGCCAGCAGCTCACCCTCAGGGGGCCCCTACGAGCAGTACTTC
CASSSPSGGPYEQYF
>-|-|TRBV5-1|TRBJ2-2
TGCGCCAGCAGCCCTGATAAGGGGGACACCGGGGAGCTGTTTTTT
CASSPDKGDTGELFF
>-|TRBD2|TRBV9|TRBJ2-1
TGTGCCAGCAGCGCCAGACTAGCGGGAGGAGGGGACAATGAGCAGTTCTTC
CASSARLAGGGDNEQFF
>-|-|TRBV5-1|TRBJ2-7
TGCGCCAGCAGCTTGGCAGTGGGCGTCAACGAGCAGTACTTC
CASSLAVGVNEQYF
>-|-|TRBV30|TRBJ1-3
TGTGCCTGGGGTTACAGTGGAAACACCATATATTTT
CAWGYSGNTIYF
>-|-|TRBV10-1|TRBJ1-1
TGCGCCAGCAGGGACAGCCTGAGTGGGTCAGTAAACACTGAAGCTTTCTTT
CASRDSLSGSVNTEAFF
>-|TRBD1|TRBV6-5|TRBJ1-2
TGTGCCAGCATGGGACAGGGGGGATACACCTTC
CASMGQGGYTF
>-|-|TRBV7-8|TRBJ1-2
TGTGCCAGCAGCTTACTACAGGGAGTATCTTATGGCTACACCTTC
CASSLLQGVSYGYTF
>-|TRBD2|TRBV28|TRBJ2-7
TGTGCCAGCAGTCTCATCGGGACTACCTACGAGCAGTACTTC
CASSLIGTTYEQYF
>-|-|TRBV18|TRBJ1-2
TGTGCCAGCTCACCGAGGGGGTTGGCCCACTATGGCTACACCTTC
CASSPRGLAHYGYTF
>-|TRBD1|TRBV28|TRBJ2-7
TGTGCCAGCAGCCTCGGGACAGGGCTACACGAGCAGTACTTC
CASSLGTGLHEQYF
>-|-|TRBV9|TRBJ2-3
TGTGCCAGCAGCGGCGATGGAGCCTCATATACGCAGTATTTT
CASSGDGASYTQYF
>-|-|TRBV2|TRBJ2-1
TGTGCCAGCAAATTACGGAGCGTCGTGGATGAGCAGTTCTTC
CASKLRSVVDEQFF
>-|TRBD1|TRBV28|TRBJ1-2
TGTGCCAGCAGCCAAGAAGGGGGCGTTAACTATGGCTACACCTTC
CASSQEGGVNYGYTF
>-|-|TRBV28|TRBJ1-1
TGTGCCAGCAAGGACAGAAACATGGGAAACACTGAAGCTTTCTTT
CASKDRNMGNTEAFF
>-|-|TRBV21-1|TRBJ1-1
TGTGCCAGCAGAGGGTGGACTGAAGCTTTCTTT
CASRGWTEAFF
>once|-|TRBV9|TRBJ2-1
TGTGCCAGCAGCGTAGGAATAGCTGGGCGCGATGAGCAGTTCTTC
CASSVGIAGRDEQFF
>-|TRBD2|TRBV6-1|TRBJ2-1
TGTGCCAGCAGGATCACGGGGGGAGAATATGAGCAGTTCTTC
CASRITGGEYEQFF
>-|-|TRBV6-4|TRBJ1-2
TGTGCCAGCAGCCCAGACCGGACAAACTATGGCTACACCTTC
CASSPDRTNYGYTF
>-|TRBD2|TRBV7-9|TRBJ2-5
TGTGCCAGCAGCTTAGGGGGGACTAGCGGGGCACAAGAGACCCAGTACTTC
CASSLGGTSGAQETQYF
>few|TRBD1|TRBV7-2|TRBJ2-1
TGTGCCAGCAGCTCAGGGGGGACAGGGGCCTACAATGAGCAGTTCTTC
CASSSGGTGAYNEQFF
>-|-|TRBV28|TRBJ1-2
TGTGCCAGAAAGGGGGGCGGATACTATGGCTACACCTTC
CARKGGGYYGYTF
>-|-|TRBV7-9|TRBJ1-1
TGTGCCAGCAGCTCCAGTTTCAGCCCTGAAGCTTTCTTT
CASSSSFSPEAFF